In this sample, the clone carrying this T cell receptor beta chain turned up once. The sample originates from a study of blood T cell repertoires in COVID-19. In the study's own analysis: Using reference gene primer amplification, nucleated cell counts were estimated. Produced via immunoSEQ multiplex PCR; TCRdb's table is partial and in-frame only. The V and J calls and clone size come from that table; D and trimming were worked out from the DNA. This table has 250,000 to 400,000 clones, around 89% appearing once. Germline CDR1 LGHNA, CDR2 YSLEER. V lost 3 bases to trimming and J lost 1 base; unmatched junction nucleotides: 0. The CDR3 loop spans 15 amino acids.

The receptor comes from a woman aged 25-40 years with COVID-19, enrolled during active disease. This sequence joins TRBV4-3 and TRBJ2-6, with 7 bases fitting TRBD1. Material for sequencing was peripheral blood. The CDR3 DNA reads as TGCGCCAGCAGCCAGGGACAGTCTGGGGCCAACGTCCTGACTTTC. Translation: CASSQGQSGANVLTF.